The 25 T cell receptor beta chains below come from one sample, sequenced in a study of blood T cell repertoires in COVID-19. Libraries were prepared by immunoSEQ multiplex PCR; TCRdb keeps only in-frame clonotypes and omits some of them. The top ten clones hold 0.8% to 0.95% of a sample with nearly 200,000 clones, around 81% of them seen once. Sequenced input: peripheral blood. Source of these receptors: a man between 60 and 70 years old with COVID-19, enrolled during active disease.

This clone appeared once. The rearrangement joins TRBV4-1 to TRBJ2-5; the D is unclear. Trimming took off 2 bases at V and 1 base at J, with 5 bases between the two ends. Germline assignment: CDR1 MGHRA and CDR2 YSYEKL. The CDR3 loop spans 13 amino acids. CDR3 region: CASSQSVQETQYF. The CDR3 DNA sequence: TGCGCCAGCAGCCAATCTGTCCAAGAGACCCAGTACTTC.

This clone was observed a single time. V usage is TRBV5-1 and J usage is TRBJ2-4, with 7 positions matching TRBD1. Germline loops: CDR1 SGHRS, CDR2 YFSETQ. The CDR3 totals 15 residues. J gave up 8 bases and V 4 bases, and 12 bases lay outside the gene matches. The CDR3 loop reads CASSPTTGTQDIQYF. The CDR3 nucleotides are TGCGCCAGCAGCCCTACGACAGGGACGCAGGACATTCAGTACTTC.

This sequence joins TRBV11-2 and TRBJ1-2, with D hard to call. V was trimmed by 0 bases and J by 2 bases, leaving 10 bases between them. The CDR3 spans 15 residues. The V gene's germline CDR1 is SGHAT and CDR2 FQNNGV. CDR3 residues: CASSLEPGVNYGYTF. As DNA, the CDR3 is TGTGCCAGCAGCTTAGAGCCCGGGGTAAACTATGGCTACACCTTC.

Written as DNA, the CDR3 is TGCGCCAGCAGCCTCCAAAGGGGGCAGGGGACAGATACGCAGTATTTT. It specifies CASSLQRGQGTDTQYF. The chain employs TRBV4-1 and TRBJ2-3; TRBD1 agrees at 7 bases. The V and J ends lost 4 bases and 3 bases, in that order; junction bases with no gene match: 10. The germline V gene has CDR1 MGHRA and CDR2 YSYEKL. This CDR3 contains 16 residues.

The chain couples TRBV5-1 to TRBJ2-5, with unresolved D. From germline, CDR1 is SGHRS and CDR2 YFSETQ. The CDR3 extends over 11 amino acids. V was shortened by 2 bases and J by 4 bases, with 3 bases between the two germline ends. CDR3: CASSFRETQYF. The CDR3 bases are TGCGCCAGCAGCTTCCGAGAGACCCAGTACTTC.

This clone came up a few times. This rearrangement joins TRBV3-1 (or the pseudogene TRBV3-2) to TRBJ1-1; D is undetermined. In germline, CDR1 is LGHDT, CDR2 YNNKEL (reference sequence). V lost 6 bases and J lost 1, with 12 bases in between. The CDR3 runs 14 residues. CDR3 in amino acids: CASRPGIENTEAFF. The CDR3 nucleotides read TGTGCCAGCAGGCCGGGGATTGAGAACACTGAAGCTTTCTTT.

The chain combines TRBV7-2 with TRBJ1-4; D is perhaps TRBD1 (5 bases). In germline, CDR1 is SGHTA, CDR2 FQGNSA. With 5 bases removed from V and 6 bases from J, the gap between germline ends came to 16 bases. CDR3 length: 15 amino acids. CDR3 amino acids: CASSPIWGEDEKLFF. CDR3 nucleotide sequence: TGTGCCAGCAGCCCCATATGGGGCGAGGATGAAAAACTGTTTTTT. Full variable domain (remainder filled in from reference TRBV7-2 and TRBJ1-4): GAGVSQSPSNKVTEKGKDVELRCDPISGHTALYWYRQSLGQGLEFLIYFQGNSAPDKSGLPSDRFSAERTGGSVSTLTIQRTQQEDSAVYLCASSPIWGEDEKLFFGSGTQLSVL.

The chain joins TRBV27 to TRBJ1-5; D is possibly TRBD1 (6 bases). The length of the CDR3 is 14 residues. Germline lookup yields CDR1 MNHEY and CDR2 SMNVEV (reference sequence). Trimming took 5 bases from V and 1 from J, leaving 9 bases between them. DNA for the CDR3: TGTGCCAGCAGTACCCAGGGGAGCAATCAGCCCCAGCATTTT. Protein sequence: CASSTQGSNQPQHF.

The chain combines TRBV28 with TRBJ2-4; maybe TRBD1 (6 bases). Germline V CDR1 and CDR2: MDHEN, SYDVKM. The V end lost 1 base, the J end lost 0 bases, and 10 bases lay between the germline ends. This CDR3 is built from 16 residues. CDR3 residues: CASSLSGAVAKNIQYF. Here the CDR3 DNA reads TGTGCCAGCAGTTTATCAGGGGCCGTAGCCAAAAACATTCAGTACTTC.

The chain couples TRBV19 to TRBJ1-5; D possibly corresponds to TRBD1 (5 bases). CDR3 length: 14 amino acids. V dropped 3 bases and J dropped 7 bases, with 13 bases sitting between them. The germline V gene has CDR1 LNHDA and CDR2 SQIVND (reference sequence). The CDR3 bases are TGTGCCAGTAGTATGGGGGGAGGGTTGCAGCCCCAGCATTTT. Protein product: CASSMGGGLQPQHF.

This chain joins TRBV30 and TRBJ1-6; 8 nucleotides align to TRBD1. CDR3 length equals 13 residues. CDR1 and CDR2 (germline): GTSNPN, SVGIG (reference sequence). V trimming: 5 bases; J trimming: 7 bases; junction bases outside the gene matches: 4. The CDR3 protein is CAWGTGGNSPLHF. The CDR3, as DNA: TGTGCCTGGGGGACAGGCGGCAATTCACCCCTCCACTTT.

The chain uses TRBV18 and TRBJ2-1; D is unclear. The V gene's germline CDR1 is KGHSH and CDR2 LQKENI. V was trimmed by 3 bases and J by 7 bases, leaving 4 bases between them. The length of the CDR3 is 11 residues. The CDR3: CASSPENEQFF. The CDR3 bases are TGTGCCAGCTCACCCGAGAATGAGCAGTTCTTC.

CDR3 sequence: CASSLVHIANTGELFF. CDR3 DNA: TGTGCCAGCAGCTTAGTGCACATCGCGAACACCGGGGAGCTGTTTTTT. This chain links TRBV7-2 with TRBJ2-2; D uncertain. Trimming removed 1 base from V and 0 bases from J, with 9 bases in between. Germline-derived CDR1 and CDR2 are SGHTA and FQGNSA. CDR3 length: 16 amino acids.

CDR3 region: CASSLVTGAPNTEAFF. Here the CDR3 DNA reads TGTGCCAGCAGCTTAGTCACAGGGGCCCCGAACACTGAAGCTTTCTTT. This chain joins TRBV7-9 and TRBJ1-1; 7 positions agree with TRBD1. This CDR3 is 16 amino acids long. Germline V lookup: CDR1 SEHNR, CDR2 FQNEAQ (reference sequence). Trimming at V came to 1 base and at J to 1 base, leaving 6 bases not matched to a gene.

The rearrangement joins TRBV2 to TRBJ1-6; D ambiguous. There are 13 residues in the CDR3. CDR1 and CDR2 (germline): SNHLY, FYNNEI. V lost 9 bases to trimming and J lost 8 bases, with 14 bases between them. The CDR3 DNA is TGTGCCAGTGGGGTGGGGAGCGATTCACCCCTCCACTTT. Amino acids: CASGVGSDSPLHF.

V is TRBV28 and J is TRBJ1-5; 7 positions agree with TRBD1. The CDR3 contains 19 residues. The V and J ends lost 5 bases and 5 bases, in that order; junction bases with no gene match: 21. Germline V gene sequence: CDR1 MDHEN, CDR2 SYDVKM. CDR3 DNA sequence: TGTGCCAGCAGTCTTCTATCGGGACAGTACCAGAAAGTATATCAGCCCCAGCATTTT. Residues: CASSLLSGQYQKVYQPQHF. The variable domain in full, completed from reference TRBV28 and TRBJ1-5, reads DVKVTQSSRYLVKRTGEKVFLECVQDMDHENMFWYRQDPGLGLRLIYFSYDVKMKEKGDIPEGYSVSREKKERFSLILESASTNQTSMYLCASSLLSGQYQKVYQPQHFGDGTRLSIL.

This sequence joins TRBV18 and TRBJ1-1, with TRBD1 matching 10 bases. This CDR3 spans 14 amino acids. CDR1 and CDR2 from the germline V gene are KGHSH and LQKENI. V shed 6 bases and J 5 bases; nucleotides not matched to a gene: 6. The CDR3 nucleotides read TGTGCCAGCTCCCAGACAGGGGGCATGACTGAAGCTTTCTTT. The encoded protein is CASSQTGGMTEAFF.

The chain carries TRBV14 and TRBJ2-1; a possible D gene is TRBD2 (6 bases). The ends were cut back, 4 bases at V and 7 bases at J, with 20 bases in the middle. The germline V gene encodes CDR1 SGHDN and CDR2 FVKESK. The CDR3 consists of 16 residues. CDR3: CASSPHMVGRGNEQFF. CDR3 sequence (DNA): TGTGCCAGCAGCCCCCACATGGTCGGGAGAGGGAATGAGCAGTTCTTC.

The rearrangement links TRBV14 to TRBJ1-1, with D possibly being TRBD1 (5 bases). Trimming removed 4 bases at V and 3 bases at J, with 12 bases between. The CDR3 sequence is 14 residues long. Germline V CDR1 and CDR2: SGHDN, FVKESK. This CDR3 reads CASSRSGGDTEAFF. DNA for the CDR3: TGTGCCAGCAGCCGCTCCGGGGGAGACACTGAAGCTTTCTTT.

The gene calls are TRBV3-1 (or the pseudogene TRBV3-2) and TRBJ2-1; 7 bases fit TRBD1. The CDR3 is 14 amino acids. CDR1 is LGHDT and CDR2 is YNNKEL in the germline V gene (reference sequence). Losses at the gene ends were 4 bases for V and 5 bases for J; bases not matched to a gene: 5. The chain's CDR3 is CASSRTGTDNEQFF. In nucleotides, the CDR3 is TGTGCCAGCAGCCGTACTGGGACAGACAATGAGCAGTTCTTC.

The CDR3 DNA follows: TGCAGCGTTGCTTCGCGGTTTAATGAAAAACTGTTTTTT. The encoded protein is CSVASRFNEKLFF. The chain employs TRBV29-1 and TRBJ1-4; D is unresolved. V was shortened by 4 bases and J by 4 bases, with 10 bases between the two germline ends. Germline V gene data show CDR1 as SQVTM and CDR2 as ANQGSEA. The CDR3 has 13 amino acids.

The DNA for the CDR3 is TGTGCCAGCAGCTTAGGGCTAGCGGGTTCAGATACGCAGTATTTT. Protein product: CASSLGLAGSDTQYF. The chain carries TRBV7-2 and TRBJ2-3; TRBD2 aligns across 8 bases. This CDR3 region has 15 residues. Germline trimming cut 1 base from V and 4 bases from J; bases unmatched to any gene: 4. The V gene's germline CDR1 is SGHTA and CDR2 FQGNSA.

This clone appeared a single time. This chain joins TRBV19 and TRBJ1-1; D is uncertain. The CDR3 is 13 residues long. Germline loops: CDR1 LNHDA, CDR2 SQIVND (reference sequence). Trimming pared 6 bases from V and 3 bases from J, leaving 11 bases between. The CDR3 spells CASSPRRDTEAFF. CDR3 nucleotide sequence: TGTGCCAGTAGCCCTAGGAGGGACACTGAAGCTTTCTTT.

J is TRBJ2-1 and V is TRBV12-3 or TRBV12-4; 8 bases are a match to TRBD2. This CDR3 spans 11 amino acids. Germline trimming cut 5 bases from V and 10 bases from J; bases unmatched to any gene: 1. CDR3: CASSPGGEQFF. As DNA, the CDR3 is TGTGCCAGCAGTCCGGGGGGGGAGCAGTTCTTC.

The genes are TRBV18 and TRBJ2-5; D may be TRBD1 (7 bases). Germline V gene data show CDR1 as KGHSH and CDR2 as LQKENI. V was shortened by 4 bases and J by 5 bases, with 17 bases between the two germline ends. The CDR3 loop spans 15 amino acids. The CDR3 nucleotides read TGTGCCAGCTCACACGACAGGGAGGCAAGGGAGACCCAGTACTTC. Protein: CASSHDREARETQYF.